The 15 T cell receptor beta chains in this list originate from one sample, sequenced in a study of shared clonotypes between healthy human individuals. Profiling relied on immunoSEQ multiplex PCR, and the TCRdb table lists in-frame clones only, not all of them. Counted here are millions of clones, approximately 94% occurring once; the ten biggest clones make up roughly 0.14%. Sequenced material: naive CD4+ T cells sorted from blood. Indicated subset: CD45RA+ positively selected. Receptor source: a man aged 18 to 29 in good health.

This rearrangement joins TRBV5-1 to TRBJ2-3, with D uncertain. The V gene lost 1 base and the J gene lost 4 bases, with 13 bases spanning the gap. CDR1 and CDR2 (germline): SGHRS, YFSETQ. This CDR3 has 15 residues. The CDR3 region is CASSLFIGEPDTQYF. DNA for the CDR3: TGCGCCAGCAGCTTGTTTATCGGTGAACCAGATACGCAGTATTTT.

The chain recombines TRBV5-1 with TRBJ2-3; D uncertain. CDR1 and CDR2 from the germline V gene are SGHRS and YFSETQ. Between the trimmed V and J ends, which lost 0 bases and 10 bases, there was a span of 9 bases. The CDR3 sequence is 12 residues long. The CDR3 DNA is TGCGCCAGCAGCTTGGCAGGCGAGGCGCAGTATTTT. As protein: CASSLAGEAQYF.

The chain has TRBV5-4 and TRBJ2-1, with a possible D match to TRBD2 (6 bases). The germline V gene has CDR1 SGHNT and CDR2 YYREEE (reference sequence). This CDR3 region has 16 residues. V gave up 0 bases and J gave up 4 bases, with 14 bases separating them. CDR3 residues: CASSLGAGTLYNEQFF. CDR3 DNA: TGTGCCAGCAGCTTGGGGGCGGGGACCCTTTACAATGAGCAGTTCTTC. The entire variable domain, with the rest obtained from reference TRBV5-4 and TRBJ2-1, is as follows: ETGVTQSPTHLIKTRGQQVTLRCSSQSGHNTVSWYQQALGQGPQFIFQYYREEENGRGNFPPRFSGLQFPNYSSELNVNALELDDSALYLCASSLGAGTLYNEQFFGPGTRLTVL.

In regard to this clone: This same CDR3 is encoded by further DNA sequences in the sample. In nucleotides, the CDR3 is TGTGCCAGCAGCCTTGGGACAGCAACTAATGAAAAACTGTTTTTT. As protein: CASSLGTATNEKLFF. The chain carries TRBV7-9 and TRBJ1-4; 7 nucleotides align to TRBD1. Per the germline V gene, CDR1 is SEHNR and CDR2 is FQNEAQ (reference sequence). The trim removed 5 bases at V and 0 bases at J, leaving 3 bases unmatched. The CDR3 is 15 residues long.

CDR3 DNA: TGTGCCAGCACTCCAGCGGGAGGGAGCCCAGATACGCAGTATTTT. Translating gives CASTPAGGSPDTQYF. The V call is TRBV28, the J call TRBJ2-3; TRBD2 aligns across 10 bases. Unmatched junction bases numbered 8, after V lost 7 bases and J lost 4 bases. The CDR3 has 15 amino acids. CDR1 and CDR2 (germline): MDHEN, SYDVKM.

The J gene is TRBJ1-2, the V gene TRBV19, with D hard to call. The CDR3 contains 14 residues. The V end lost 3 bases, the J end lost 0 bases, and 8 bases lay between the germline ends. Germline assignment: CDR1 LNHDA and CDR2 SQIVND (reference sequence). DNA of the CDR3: TGTGCCAGTAGTATCCTGTATCCTAACTATGGCTACACCTTC. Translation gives CASSILYPNYGYTF.

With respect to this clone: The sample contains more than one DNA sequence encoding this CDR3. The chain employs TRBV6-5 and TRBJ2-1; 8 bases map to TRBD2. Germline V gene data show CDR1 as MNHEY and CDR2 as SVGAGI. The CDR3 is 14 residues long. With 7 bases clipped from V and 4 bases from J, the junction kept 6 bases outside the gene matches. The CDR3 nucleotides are TGTGCCAGCAAAACAAGCGGGAGTTACAATGAGCAGTTCTTC. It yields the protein CASKTSGSYNEQFF.

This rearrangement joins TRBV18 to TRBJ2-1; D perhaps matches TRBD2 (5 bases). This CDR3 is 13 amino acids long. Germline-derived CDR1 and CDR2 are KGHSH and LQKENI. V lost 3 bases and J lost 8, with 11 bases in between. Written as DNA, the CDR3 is TGTGCCAGCTCACCGGCGGGTGGCGATGAGCAGTTCTTC. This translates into CASSPAGGDEQFF. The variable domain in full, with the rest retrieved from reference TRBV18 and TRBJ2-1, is NAGVMQNPRHLVRRRGQEARLRCSPMKGHSHVYWYRQLPEEGLKFMVYLQKENIIDESGMPKERFSAEFPKEGPSILRIQQVVRGDSAAYFCASSPAGGDEQFFGPGTRLTVL.

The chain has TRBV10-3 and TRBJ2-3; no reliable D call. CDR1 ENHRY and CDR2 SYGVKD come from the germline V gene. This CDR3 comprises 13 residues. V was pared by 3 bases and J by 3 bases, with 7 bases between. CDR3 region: CAISDKATDTQYF. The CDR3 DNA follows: TGTGCCATCAGTGACAAAGCGACAGATACGCAGTATTTT.

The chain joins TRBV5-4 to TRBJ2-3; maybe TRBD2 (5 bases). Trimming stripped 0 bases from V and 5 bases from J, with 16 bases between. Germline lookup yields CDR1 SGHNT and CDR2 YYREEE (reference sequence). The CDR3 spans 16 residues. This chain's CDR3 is CASSLEGGRRGDTQYF. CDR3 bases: TGTGCCAGCAGCTTGGAGGGTGGTCGTCGGGGAGATACGCAGTATTTT.

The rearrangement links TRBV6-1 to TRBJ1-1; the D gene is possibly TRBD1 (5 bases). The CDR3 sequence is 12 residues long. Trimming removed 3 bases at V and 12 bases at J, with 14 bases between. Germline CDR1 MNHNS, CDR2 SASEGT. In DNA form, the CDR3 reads TGTGCCAGCAGTGATTCGGCAGGGAACCCTTTCTTT. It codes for CASSDSAGNPFF.

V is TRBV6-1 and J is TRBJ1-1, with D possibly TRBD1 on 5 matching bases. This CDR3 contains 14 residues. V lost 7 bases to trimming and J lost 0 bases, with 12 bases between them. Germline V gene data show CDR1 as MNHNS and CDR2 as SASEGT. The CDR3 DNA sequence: TGTGCCAGCAACTTGGGGGGAATGAACACTGAAGCTTTCTTT. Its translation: CASNLGGMNTEAFF.

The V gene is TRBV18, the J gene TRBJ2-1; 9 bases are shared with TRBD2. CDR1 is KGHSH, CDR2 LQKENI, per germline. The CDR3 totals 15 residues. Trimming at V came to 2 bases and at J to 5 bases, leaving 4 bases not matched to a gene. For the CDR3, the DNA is TGTGCCAGCTCACCAAATAGCGGGAGTAACAATGAGCAGTTCTTC. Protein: CASSPNSGSNNEQFF.

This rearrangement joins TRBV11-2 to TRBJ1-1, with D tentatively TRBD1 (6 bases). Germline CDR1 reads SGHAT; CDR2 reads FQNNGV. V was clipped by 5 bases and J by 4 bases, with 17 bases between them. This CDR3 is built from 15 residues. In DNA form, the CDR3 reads TGTGCCAGCAGCCACTACAGGGATCGGGGCACTGAAGCTTTCTTT. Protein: CASSHYRDRGTEAFF.

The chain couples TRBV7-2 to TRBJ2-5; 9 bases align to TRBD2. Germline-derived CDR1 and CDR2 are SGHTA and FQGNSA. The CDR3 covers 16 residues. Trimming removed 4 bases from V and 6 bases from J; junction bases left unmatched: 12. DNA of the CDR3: TGTGCCAGCAGCTCCCATGCCGGGACTAGCATGAAGACCCAGTACTTC. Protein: CASSSHAGTSMKTQYF.